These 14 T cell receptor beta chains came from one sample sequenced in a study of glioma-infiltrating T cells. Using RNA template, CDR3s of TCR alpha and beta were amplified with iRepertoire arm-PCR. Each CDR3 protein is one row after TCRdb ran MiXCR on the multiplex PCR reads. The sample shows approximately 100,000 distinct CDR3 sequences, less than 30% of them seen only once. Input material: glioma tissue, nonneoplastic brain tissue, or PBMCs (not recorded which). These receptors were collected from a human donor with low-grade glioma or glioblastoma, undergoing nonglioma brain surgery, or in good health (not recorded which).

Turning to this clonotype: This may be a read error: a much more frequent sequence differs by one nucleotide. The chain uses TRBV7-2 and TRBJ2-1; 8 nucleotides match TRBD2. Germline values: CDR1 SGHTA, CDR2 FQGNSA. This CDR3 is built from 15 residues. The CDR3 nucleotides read TGTGCCAGCAGCTTAGTGCGGGGGGAGTACAATGAGCAGTCCTTC. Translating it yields CASSLVRGEYNEQSF.

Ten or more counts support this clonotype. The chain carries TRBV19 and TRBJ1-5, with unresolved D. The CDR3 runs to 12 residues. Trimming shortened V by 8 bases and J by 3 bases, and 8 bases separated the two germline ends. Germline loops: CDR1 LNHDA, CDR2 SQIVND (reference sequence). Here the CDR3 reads CASETLNQPQHF. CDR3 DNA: TGTGCCAGTGAGACCCTCAATCAGCCCCAGCATTTT.

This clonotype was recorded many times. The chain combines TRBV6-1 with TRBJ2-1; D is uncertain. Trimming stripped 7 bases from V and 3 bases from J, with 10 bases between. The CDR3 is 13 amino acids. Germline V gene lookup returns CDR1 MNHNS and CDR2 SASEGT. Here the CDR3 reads CASTGTFYNEQFF. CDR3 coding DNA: TGTGCCAGCACGGGTACCTTCTACAATGAGCAGTTCTTC.

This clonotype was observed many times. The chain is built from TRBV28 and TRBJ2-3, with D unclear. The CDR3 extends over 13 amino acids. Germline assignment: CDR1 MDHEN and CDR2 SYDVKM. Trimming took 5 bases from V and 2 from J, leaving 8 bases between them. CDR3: CASSTGPTDTQYF. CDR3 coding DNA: TGTGCCAGCAGTACGGGCCCCACAGATACGCAGTATTTT.

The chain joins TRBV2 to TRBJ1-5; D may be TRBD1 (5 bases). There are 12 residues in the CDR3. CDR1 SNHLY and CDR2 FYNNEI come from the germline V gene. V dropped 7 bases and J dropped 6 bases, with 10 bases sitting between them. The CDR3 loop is CASNRGPQPQHF. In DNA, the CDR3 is TGTGCCAGCAACCGGGGCCCTCAGCCCCAGCATTTT.

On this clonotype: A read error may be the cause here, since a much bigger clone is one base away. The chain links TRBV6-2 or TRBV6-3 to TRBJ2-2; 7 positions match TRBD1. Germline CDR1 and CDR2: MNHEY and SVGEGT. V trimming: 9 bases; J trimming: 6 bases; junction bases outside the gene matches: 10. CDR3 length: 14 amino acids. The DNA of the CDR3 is TGTGCCAGGAGCCAACAGGGGATCGCCGGGGAGCTGTTTTTT. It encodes CARSQQGIAGELFF.

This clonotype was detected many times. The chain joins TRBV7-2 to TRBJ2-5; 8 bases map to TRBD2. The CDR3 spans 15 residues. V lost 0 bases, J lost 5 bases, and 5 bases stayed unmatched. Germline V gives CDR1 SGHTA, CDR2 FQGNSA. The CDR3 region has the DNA TGTGCCAGCAGCTTAGCCGCGGTAGCGGGGGAGACCCAGTACTTC. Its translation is CASSLAAVAGETQYF.

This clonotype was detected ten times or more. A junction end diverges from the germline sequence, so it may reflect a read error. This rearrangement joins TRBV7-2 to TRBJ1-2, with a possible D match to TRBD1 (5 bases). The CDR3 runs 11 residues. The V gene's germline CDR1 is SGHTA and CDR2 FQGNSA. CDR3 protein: CASSLSGTWGF. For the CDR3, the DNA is TGTGCCAGCAGCTTAAGTGGGACTTGGGGCTTC.

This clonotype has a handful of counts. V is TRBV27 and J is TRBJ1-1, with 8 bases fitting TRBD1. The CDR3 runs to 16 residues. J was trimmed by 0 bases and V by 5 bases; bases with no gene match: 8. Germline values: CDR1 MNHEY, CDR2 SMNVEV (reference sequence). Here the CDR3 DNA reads TGTGCCAGCAGTCAAACCAGGGGGCAGCTGAACACTGAAGCTTTCTTT. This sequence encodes CASSQTRGQLNTEAFF.

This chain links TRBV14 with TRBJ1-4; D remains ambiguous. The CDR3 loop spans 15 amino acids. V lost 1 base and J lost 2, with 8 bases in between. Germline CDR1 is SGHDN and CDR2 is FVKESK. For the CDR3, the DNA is TGTGCCAGCAGCCAAGTAGGAGCGACTAATGAAAAACTGTTTTTT. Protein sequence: CASSQVGATNEKLFF.

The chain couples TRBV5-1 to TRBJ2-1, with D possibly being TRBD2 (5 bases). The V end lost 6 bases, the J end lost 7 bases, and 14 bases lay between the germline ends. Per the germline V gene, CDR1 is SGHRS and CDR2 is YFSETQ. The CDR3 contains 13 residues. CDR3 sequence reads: CASIPSTGNEQFF. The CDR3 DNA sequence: TGCGCCAGCATCCCGTCTACGGGGAATGAGCAGTTCTTC. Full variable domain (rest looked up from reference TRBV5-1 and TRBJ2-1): KAGVTQTPRYLIKTRGQQVTLSCSPISGHRSVSWYQQTPGQGLQFLFEYFSETQRNKGNFPGRFSGRQFSNSRSEMNVSTLELGDSALYLCASIPSTGNEQFFGPGTRLTVL.

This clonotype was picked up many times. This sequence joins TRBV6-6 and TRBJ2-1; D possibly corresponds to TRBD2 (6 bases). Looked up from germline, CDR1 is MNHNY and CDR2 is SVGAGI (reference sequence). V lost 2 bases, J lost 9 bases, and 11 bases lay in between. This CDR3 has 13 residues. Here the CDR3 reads CASSYLEAGEQFF. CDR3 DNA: TGTGCCAGCAGTTACCTAGAAGCGGGTGAGCAGTTCTTC.

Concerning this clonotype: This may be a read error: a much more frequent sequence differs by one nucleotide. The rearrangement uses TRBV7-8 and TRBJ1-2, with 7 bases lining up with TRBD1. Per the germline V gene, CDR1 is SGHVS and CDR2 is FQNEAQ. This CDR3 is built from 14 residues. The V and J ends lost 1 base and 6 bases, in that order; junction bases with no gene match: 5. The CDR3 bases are TGTGCCAGCAGCTTAGAGGGCCAGGGGGATGGCTACACCTTC. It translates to CASSLEGQGDGYTF.

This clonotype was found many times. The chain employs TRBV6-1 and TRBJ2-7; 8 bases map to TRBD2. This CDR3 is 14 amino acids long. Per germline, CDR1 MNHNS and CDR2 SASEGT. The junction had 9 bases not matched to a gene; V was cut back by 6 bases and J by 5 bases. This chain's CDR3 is CASSPGTRFHEQYF. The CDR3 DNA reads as TGTGCCAGCAGCCCCGGGACTAGATTTCACGAGCAGTACTTC.